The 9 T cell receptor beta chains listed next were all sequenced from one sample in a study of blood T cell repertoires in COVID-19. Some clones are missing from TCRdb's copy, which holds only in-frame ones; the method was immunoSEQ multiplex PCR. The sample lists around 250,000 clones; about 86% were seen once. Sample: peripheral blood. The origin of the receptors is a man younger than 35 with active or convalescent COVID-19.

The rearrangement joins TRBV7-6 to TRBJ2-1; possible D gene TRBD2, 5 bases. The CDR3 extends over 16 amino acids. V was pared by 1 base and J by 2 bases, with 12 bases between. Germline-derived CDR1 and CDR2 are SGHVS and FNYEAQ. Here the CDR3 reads CASSLGVAPPYNEQFF. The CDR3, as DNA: TGTGCCAGCAGCTTAGGAGTAGCGCCCCCCTACAATGAGCAGTTCTTC.

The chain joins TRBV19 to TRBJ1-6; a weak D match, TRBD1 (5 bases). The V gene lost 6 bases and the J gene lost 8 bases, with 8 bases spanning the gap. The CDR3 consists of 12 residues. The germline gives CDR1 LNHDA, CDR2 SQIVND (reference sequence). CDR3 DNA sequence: TGTGCCAGTAGCAGGGAGGATTCACCCCTCCACTTT. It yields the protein CASSREDSPLHF.

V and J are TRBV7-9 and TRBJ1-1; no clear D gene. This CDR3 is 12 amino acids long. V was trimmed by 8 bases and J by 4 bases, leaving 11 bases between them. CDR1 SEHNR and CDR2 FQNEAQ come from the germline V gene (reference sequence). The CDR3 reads CASAWSATEAFF. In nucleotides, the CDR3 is TGTGCCAGCGCCTGGAGCGCCACTGAAGCTTTCTTT.

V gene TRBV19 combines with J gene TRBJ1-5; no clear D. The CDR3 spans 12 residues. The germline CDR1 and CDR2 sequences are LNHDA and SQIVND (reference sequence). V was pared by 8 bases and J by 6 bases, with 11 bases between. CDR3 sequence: CASGGGFQPQHF. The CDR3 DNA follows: TGTGCCAGTGGTGGTGGCTTTCAGCCCCAGCATTTT.

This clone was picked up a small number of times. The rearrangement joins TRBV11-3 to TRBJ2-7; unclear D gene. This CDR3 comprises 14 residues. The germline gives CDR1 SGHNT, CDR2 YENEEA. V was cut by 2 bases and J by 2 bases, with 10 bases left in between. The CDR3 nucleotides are TGTGCCAGCAGCTTATCAGCAGGCACCTACGAGCAGTACTTC. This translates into CASSLSAGTYEQYF.

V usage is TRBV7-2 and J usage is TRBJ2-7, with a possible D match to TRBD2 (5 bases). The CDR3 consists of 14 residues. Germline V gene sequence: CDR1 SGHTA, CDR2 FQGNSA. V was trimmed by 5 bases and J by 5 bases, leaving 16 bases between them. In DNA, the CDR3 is TGTGCCAGCAGCCCTACCCCTAGCTTCCACGAGCAGTACTTC. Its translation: CASSPTPSFHEQYF.

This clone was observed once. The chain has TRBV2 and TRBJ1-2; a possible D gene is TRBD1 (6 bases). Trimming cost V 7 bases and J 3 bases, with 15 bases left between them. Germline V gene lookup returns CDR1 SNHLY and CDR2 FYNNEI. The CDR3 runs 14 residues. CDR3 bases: TGTGCCAGCAAAGGGGACAAGCCCTACTATGGCTACACCTTC. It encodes CASKGDKPYYGYTF.

The CDR3 is CATSDSSGSEAFF. The CDR3 DNA is TGTGCCACCAGTGATTCGTCGGGATCTGAAGCTTTCTTT. J is TRBJ1-1 and V is TRBV24-1; D not resolved. The V and J ends lost 2 bases and 6 bases respectively, with 9 bases between them. Germline V gene data show CDR1 as KGHDR and CDR2 as SFDVKD. The CDR3 sequence is 13 residues long.

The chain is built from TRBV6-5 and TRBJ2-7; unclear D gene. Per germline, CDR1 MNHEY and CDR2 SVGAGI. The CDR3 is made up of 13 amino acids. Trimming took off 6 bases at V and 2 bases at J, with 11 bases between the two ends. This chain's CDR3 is CASRDTFTYEQYF. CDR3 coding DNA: TGTGCCAGCAGAGACACATTCACCTACGAGCAGTACTTC.